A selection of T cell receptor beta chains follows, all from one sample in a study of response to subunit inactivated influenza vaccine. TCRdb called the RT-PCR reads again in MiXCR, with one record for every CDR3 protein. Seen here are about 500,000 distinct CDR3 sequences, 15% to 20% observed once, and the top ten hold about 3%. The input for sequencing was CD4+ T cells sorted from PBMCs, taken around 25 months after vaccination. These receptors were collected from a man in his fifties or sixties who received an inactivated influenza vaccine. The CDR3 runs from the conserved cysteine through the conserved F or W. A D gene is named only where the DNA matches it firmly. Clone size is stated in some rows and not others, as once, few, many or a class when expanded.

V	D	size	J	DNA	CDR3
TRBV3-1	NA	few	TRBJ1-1	TGTGCCAGCAGCCAGGCTTTTTATACTGAAGCTTTCTTT	CASSQAFYTEAFF
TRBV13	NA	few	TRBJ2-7	TGTGCCAGCAGCATAGACACTGTGCCCTACGAGCAGTACTTC	CASSIDTVPYEQYF
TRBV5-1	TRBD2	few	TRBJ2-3	TGCGCCAGCAGCCCGGGACTAGCGGGTTATACGCAGTATTTT	CASSPGLAGYTQYF
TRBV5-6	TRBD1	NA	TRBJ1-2	TGTGCCAGCAGCTTGTGGGGGACAGGCGACCCCCTTGGTTACACCTTC	CASSLWGTGDPLGYTF
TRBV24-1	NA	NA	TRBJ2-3	TGTGCCACCAGCAACCCGGGACACTTAAAAGATACGCAGTATTTT	CATSNPGHLKDTQYF
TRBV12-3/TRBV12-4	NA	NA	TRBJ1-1	TGTGCCAGCAGTTATGGCACCAACACTGAAGCTTTCTTT	CASSYGTNTEAFF
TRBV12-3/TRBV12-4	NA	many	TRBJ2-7	TGTGCCAGCAGTTTGGAACAGCCCTACGAGCAGTACTTC	CASSLEQPYEQYF
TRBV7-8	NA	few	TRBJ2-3	TGTGCCAGCAGCTTGACTTGGACGCCAGATACGCAGTATTTT	CASSLTWTPDTQYF
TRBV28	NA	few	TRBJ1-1	TGTGCCAGCAGTTCTGGGGCCGGGACGGAGAACACTGAAGCTTTCTTT	CASSSGAGTENTEAFF
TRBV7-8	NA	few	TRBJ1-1	TGTGCCAGCACCACAGGTCTGATCGGCACTGAAGCTTTCTTT	CASTTGLIGTEAFF
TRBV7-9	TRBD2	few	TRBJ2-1	TGTGCCAGCAGCATCACTAGCGGGACGGCCCATGAGCAGTTCTTC	CASSITSGTAHEQFF
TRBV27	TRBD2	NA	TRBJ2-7	TGTGCCAGCAGTTTAAGGACTAGCGGGAGGGAGAGAAGGGAGCAGTACTTC	CASSLRTSGRERREQYF
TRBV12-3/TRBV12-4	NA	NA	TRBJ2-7	TGTGCCAGCACCGCCGGGGAGAGCTCCTACGAGCAGTACTTC	CASTAGESSYEQYF
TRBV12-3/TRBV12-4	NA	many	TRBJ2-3	TGTGCCAGCACCCTGGGGGGCCATCCATCAGATACGCAGTATTTT	CASTLGGHPSDTQYF
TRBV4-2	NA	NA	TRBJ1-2	TGTGCCAGCAGCCAAGATATTGGGAGACGTAACTATGGCTACACCTTC	CASSQDIGRRNYGYTF
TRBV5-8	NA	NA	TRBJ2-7	TGTGCCAGCAGCTTGGCGGTCAGACCCGGCGATAACTACGAGCAGTACTTC	CASSLAVRPGDNYEQYF
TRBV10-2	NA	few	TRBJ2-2	TGCGCCAGCACTGAATCCCCAGTCACCGGGGAGCTGTTTTTT	CASTESPVTGELFF
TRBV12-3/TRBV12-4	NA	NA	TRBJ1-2	TGTGCCAGCGGTACCCGGGACCCAGGGTATGGCTACACCTTC	CASGTRDPGYGYTF
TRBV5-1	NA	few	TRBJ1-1	TGCGCCAGCAGCTCGATGGGCACTGAAGCTTTCTTT	CASSSMGTEAFF
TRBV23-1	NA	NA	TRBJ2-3	TGCGCCAGCAGTCCGATCCCCCGGCAGACAGATACGCAGTATTTT	CASSPIPRQTDTQYF
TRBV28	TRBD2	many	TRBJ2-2	TGTGCCAGCAGTTTGGCGGGAGGGGAAGCCGGGGAGCTGTTTTTT	CASSLAGGEAGELFF
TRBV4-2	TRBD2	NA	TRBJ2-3	TGTGCCAGCAGCCACCTCACTAGCGGGGGGGGCACAGATACGCAGTATTTT	CASSHLTSGGGTDTQYF
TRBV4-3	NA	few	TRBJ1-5	TGCGCCAGCAGCCCCGAGGCGAATCAGCCCCAGCATTTT	CASSPEANQPQHF
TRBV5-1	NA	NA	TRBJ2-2	TGCGCCAGCCGTACGGAGGGTACCGGGGAGCTGTTTTTT	CASRTEGTGELFF
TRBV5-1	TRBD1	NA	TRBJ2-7	TGCGCCAGCAGCGGACAGGGGATCGGCGAGCAGTACTTC	CASSGQGIGEQYF
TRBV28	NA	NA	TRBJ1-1	TGTGCCAGCACAGGACGCTACACTGAAGCTTTCTTT	CASTGRYTEAFF
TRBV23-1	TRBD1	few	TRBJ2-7	TGCGCCTGCAGCAGGGGGACGTGCTCCTACGAGCAGTACTTC	CACSRGTCSYEQYF
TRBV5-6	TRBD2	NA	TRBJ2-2	TGTGCCAGCAGCTTCCTAGCGGGAGCGCGGGGGACCGGGGAGCTGTTTTTT	CASSFLAGARGTGELFF
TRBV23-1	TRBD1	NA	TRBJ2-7	TGCGCCAGCAGTCAACAGGGGGACGAGCAGTACTTC	CASSQQGDEQYF
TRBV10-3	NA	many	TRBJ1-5	TGTGCCACATCACGGGACAGCAATCAGCCCCAGCATTTT	CATSRDSNQPQHF
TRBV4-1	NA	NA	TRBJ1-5	TGCGCCAGCAGCCAAGGGTTTGATCAGCCCCAGCATTTT	CASSQGFDQPQHF
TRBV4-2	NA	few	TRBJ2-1	TGTGCCAGCAGCCAAGCTCATAACTCTTACAATGAGCAGTTCTTC	CASSQAHNSYNEQFF
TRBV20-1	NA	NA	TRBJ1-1	TGCAGTGCTAGGGGTATTATGGGGACTGAAGCTTTCTTT	CSARGIMGTEAFF
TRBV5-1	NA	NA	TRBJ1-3	TGCGCCAGCAGCTCCCGAGGGGAGGGAAACACCATATATTTT	CASSSRGEGNTIYF
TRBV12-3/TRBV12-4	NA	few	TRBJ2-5	TGTGCCAGCAGTTTATGGGTGGACAAAGCGACCCCAGAGGAGACCCAGTACTTC	CASSLWVDKATPEETQYF
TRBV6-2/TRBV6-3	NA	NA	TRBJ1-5	TGTGCCAGCAGAAAGTTTGGTAGCAATCAGCCCCAGCATTTT	CASRKFGSNQPQHF
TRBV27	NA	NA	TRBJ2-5	TGTGCCAGCAGTTTCTTTGGCAGGGGAGAGACCCAGTACTTC	CASSFFGRGETQYF
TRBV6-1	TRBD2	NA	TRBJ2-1	TGTGCCAGCAGTCATTCACTAGCGGGGGTAGCGGAGCAGTTCTTC	CASSHSLAGVAEQFF
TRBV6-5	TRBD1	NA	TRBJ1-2	TGTGCCAGCAGTTACTATGTAGGGACAGGAGGATCCTATGGCTACACCTTC	CASSYYVGTGGSYGYTF